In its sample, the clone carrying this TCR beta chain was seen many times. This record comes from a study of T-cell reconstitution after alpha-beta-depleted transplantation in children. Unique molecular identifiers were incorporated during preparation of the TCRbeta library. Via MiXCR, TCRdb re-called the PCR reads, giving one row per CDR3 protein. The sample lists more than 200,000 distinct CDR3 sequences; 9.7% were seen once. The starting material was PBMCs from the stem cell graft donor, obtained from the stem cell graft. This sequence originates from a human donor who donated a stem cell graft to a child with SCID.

The CDR3 here is CASSPTPTGELFF. In DNA form, the CDR3 reads TGTGCCAGCAGCCCGACGCCAACCGGGGAGCTGTTTTTT. The chain links TRBV7-3 to TRBJ2-2; D is ambiguous. V was shortened by 5 bases and J by 5 bases, with 9 bases between the two germline ends. Germline-derived CDR1 and CDR2 are SGHTA and FQGTGA. The CDR3 spans 13 residues.